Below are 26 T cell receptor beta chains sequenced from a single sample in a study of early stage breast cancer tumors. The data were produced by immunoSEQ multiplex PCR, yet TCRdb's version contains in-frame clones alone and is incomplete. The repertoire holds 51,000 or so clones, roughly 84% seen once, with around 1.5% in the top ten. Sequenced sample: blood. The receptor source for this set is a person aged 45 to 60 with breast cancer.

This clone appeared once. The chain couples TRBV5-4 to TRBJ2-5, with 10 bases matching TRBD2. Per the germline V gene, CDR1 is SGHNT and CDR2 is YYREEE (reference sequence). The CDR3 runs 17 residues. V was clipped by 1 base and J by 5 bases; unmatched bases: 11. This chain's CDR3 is CASSLFFGSGGWETQYF. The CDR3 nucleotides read TGTGCCAGCAGCTTGTTTTTCGGTAGCGGGGGGTGGGAGACCCAGTACTTC.

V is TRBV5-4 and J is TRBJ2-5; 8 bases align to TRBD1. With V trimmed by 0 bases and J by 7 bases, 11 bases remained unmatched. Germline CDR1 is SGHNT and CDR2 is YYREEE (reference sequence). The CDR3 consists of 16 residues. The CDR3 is CASSLGGQDLGGTQYF. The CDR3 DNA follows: TGTGCCAGCAGCTTGGGGGGACAGGACCTGGGAGGGACCCAGTACTTC. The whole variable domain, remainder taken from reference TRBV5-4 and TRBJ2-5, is ETGVTQSPTHLIKTRGQQVTLRCSSQSGHNTVSWYQQALGQGPQFIFQYYREEENGRGNFPPRFSGLQFPNYSSELNVNALELDDSALYLCASSLGGQDLGGTQYFGPGTRLLVL.

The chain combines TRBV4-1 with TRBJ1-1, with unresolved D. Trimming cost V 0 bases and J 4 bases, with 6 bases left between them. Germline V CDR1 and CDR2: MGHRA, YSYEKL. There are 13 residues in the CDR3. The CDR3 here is CASSQDLSTEAFF. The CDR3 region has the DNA TGCGCCAGCAGCCAAGATTTAAGCACTGAAGCTTTCTTT.

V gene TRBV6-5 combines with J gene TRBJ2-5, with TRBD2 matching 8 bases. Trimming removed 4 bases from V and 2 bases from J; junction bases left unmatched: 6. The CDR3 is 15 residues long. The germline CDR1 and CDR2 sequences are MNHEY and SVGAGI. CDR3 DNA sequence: TGTGCCAGCAGTTCGACTTTAGCGGGACAAGAGACCCAGTACTTC. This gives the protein CASSSTLAGQETQYF.

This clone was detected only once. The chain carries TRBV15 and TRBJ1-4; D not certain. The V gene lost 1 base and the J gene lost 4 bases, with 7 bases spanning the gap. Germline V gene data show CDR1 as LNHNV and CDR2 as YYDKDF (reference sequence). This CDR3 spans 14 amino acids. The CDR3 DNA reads TGTGCCACCAGCAGAGGGAGTCGTAATGAAAAACTGTTTTTT. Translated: CATSRGSRNEKLFF. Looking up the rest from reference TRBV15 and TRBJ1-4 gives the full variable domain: DAMVIQNPRYQVTQFGKPVTLSCSQTLNHNVMYWYQQKSSQAPKLLFHYYDKDFNNEADTPDNFQSRRPNTSFCFLDIRSPGLGDTAMYLCATSRGSRNEKLFFGSGTQLSVL.

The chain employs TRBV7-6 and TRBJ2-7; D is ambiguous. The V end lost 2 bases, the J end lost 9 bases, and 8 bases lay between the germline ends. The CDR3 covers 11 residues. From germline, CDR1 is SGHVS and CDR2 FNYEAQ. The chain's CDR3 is CASSLTAGQYF. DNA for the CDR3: TGTGCCAGCAGCTTAACGGCCGGGCAGTACTTC.

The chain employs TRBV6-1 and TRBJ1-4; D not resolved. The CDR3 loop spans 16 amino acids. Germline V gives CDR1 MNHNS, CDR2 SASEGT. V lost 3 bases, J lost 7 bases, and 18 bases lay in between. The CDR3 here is CASSDQWSRRSEKLFF. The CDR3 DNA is TGTGCCAGCAGTGATCAGTGGAGCAGGAGGAGTGAAAAACTGTTTTTT.

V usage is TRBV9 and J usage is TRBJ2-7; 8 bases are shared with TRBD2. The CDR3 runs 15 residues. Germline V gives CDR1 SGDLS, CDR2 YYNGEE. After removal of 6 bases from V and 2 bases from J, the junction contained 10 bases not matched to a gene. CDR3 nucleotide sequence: TGTGCCAGCACGGGGGGGCCAGACCTCACCTACGAGCAGTACTTC. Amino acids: CASTGGPDLTYEQYF.

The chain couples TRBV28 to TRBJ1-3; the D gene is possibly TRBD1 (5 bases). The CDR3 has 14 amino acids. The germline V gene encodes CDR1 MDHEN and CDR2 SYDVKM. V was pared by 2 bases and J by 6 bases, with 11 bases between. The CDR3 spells CASSLVGVENTIYF. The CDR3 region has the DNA TGTGCCAGCAGTTTAGTGGGGGTTGAAAACACCATATATTTT.

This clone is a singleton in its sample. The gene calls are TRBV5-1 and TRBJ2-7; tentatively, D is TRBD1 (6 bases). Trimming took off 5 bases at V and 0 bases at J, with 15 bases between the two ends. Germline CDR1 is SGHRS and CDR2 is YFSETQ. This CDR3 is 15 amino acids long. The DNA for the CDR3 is TGCGCCAGCAGTAGGGACACTGAAGCCTCCTACGAGCAGTACTTC. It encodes CASSRDTEASYEQYF.

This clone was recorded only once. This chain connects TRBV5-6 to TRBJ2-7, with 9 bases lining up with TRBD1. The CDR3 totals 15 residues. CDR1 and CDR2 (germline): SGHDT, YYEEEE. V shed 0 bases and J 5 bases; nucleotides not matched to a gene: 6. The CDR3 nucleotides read TGTGCCAGCAGCTTGGTTGGACAGGGGAGCCACGAGCAGTACTTC. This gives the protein CASSLVGQGSHEQYF.

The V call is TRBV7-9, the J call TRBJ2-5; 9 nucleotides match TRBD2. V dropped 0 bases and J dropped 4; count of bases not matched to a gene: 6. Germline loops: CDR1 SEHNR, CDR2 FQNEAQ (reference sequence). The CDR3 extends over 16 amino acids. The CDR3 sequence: CASSLALSGRIETQYF. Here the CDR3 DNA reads TGTGCCAGCAGCTTAGCGCTAAGCGGGAGGATAGAGACCCAGTACTTC.

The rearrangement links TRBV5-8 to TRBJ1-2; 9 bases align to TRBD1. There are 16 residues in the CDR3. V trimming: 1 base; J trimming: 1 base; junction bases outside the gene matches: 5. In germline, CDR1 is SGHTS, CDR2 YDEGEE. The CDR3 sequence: CASSLTTGGGNYGYTF. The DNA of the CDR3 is TGTGCCAGCAGCTTGACCACAGGGGGCGGTAACTATGGCTACACCTTC.

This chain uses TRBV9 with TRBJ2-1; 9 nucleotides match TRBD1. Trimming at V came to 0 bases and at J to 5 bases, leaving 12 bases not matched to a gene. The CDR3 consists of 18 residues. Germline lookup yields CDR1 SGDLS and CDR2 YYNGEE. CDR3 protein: CASSVATRTGDSHNEQFF. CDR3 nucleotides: TGTGCCAGCAGCGTAGCCACCCGGACAGGGGATTCCCACAATGAGCAGTTCTTC.

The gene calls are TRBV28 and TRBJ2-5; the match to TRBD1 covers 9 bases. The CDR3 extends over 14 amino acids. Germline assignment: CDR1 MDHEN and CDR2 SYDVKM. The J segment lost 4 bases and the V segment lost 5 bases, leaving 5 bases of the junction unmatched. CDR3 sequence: CASSVTGGRETQYF. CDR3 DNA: TGTGCCAGCAGTGTAACAGGGGGCAGAGAGACCCAGTACTTC.

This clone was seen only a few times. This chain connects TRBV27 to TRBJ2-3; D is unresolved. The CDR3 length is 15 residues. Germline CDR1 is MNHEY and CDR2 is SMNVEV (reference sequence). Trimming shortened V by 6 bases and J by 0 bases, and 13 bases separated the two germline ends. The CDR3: CASSPRLYSTDTQYF. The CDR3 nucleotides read TGTGCCAGCAGCCCTAGACTGTATAGCACAGATACGCAGTATTTT.

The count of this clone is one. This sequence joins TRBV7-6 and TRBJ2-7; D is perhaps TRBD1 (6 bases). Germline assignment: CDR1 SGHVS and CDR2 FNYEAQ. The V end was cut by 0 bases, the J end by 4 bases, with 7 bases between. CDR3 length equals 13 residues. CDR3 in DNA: TGTGCCAGCAGCTTAGCACAGGGTTACGAGCAGTACTTC. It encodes CASSLAQGYEQYF.

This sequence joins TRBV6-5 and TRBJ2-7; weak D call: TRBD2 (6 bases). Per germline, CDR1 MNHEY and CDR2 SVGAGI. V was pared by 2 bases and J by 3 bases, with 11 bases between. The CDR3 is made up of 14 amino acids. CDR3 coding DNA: TGTGCCAGCAGTTACGAACGGGAGTTCTACGAGCAGTACTTC. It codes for CASSYEREFYEQYF.

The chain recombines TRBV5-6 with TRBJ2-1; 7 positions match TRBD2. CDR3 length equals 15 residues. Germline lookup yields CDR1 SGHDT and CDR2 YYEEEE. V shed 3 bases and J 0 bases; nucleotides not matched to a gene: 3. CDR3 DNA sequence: TGTGCCAGCAGCTGGGGGGACTACTCCTACAATGAGCAGTTCTTC. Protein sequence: CASSWGDYSYNEQFF.

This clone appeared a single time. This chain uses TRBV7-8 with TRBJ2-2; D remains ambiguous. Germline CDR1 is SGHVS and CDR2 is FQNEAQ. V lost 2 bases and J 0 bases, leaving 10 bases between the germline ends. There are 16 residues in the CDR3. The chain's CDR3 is CASSLIRTPNTGELFF. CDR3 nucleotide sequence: TGTGCCAGCAGCTTAATTCGCACGCCGAACACCGGGGAGCTGTTTTTT.

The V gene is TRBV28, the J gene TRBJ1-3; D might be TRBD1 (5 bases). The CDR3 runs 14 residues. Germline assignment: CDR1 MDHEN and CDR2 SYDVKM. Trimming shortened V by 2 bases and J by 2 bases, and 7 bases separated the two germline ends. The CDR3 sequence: CASSLQGPGNTIYF. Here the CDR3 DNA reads TGTGCCAGCAGTTTACAGGGTCCTGGAAACACCATATATTTT.

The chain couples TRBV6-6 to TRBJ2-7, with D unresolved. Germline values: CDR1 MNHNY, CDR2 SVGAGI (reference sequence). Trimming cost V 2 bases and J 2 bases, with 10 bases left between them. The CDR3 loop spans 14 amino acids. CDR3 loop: CASSYSLPTYEQYF. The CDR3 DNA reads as TGTGCCAGCAGTTACAGCCTTCCCACCTACGAGCAGTACTTC.

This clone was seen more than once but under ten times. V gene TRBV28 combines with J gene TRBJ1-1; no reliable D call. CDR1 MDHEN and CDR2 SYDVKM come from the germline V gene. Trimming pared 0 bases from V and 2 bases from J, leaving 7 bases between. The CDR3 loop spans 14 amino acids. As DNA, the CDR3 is TGTGCCAGCAGTTTATGGAGAGACAACACTGAAGCTTTCTTT. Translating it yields CASSLWRDNTEAFF.

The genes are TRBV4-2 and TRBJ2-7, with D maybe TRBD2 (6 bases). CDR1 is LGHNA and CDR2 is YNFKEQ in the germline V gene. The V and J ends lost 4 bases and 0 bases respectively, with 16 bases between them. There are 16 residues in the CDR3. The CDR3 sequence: CASSLEEGPSSYEQYF. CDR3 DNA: TGTGCCAGCAGCCTGGAGGAGGGCCCGAGCTCCTACGAGCAGTACTTC.

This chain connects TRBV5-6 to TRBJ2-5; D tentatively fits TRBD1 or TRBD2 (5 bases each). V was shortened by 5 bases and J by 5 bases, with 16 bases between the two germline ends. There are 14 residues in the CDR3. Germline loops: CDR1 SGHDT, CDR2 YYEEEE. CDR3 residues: CASRGIGAVETQYF. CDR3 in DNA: TGTGCCAGCAGGGGTATCGGGGCGGTGGAGACCCAGTACTTC.

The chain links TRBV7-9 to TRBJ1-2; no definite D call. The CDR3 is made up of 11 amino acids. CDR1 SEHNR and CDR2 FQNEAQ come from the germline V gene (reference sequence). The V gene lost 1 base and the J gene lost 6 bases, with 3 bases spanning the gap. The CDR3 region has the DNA TGTGCCAGCAGCTTAGACCATGGCTACACCTTC. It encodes CASSLDHGYTF.